These 15 T cell receptor beta chains came from one sample sequenced in a study of CD8 T cells in Susac syndrome. An input of about 0.45 to 1 ug of RNA was subjected to reverse transcription using random hexamers. TCRdb redid the calling of the immunoSEQ multiplex PCR reads with MiXCR, one entry per CDR3 protein. Among 70,000 to 100,000 distinct CDR3 sequences listed, over 85% were seen once. Sequenced sample: CD8+ T cells from PBMCs. All receptors derive from a human donor in good health.

The chain carries TRBV7-2 and TRBJ1-2; D uncertain. CDR1 and CDR2 from the germline V gene are SGHTA and FQGNSA. CDR3 length equals 14 residues. With 5 bases removed from V and 2 bases from J, the gap between germline ends came to 12 bases. CDR3 residues: CASSPWAGNYGYTF. Written as DNA, the CDR3 is TGTGCCAGCAGCCCCTGGGCGGGGAACTATGGCTACACCTTC.

CDR3 bases: TGTGCTAGTGGTTCCGGCTCTGGGGCCAACGTCCTGACTTTC. Its translation is CASGSGSGANVLTF. The V call is TRBV12-5, the J call TRBJ2-6, with D unclear. The length of the CDR3 is 14 residues. V lost 4 bases to trimming and J lost 0 bases, with 4 bases between them. Germline V gene data show CDR1 as LGHNT and CDR2 as FRNRAP. The whole variable domain, remainder taken from reference TRBV12-5 and TRBJ2-6, is DARVTQTPRHKVTEMGQEVTMRCQPILGHNTVFWYRQTMMQGLELLAYFRNRAPLDDSGMPKDRFSAEMPDATLATLKIQPSEPRDSAVYFCASGSGSGANVLTFGAGSRLTVL.

This chain connects TRBV2 to TRBJ2-1, with D possibly matching TRBD2 (5 bases). This CDR3 is 16 amino acids long. CDR1 SNHLY and CDR2 FYNNEI come from the germline V gene. Trimming pared 1 base from V and 0 bases from J, leaving 10 bases between. CDR3 region: CASSEVGGRSYNEQFF. In DNA form, the CDR3 reads TGTGCCAGCAGTGAAGTGGGCGGGCGCTCCTACAATGAGCAGTTCTTC.

This chain links TRBV12-3 or TRBV12-4 with TRBJ1-4; D is ambiguous. The V gene lost 6 bases and the J gene lost 10 bases, with 12 bases spanning the gap. The CDR3 contains 12 residues. The CDR3 sequence is CASSVRLRKLFF. The CDR3 bases are TGTGCCAGCAGCGTGAGACTTCGAAAACTGTTTTTT.

The genes are TRBV5-4 and TRBJ1-1, with D maybe TRBD1 (6 bases). V lost 3 bases and J lost 6, with 12 bases in between. The CDR3 runs to 13 residues. The germline V gene has CDR1 SGHNT and CDR2 YYREEE (reference sequence). CDR3 loop: CASSSTGRAEAFF. The CDR3 bases are TGTGCCAGCAGCTCTACAGGGAGGGCTGAAGCTTTCTTT.

The rearrangement uses TRBV5-4 and TRBJ2-2; D is undetermined. CDR1 is SGHNT, CDR2 YYREEE, per germline (reference sequence). Deletions cut 0 bases from V and 6 bases from J, with 15 bases between. The CDR3 is 16 amino acids. CDR3 sequence (DNA): TGTGCCAGCAGCTTGGTGTCTAGGAACTGGGCCGGGGAGCTGTTTTTT. The encoded protein is CASSLVSRNWAGELFF.

The V and J genes are TRBV30 and TRBJ1-6; no firm D call. Trimming stripped 0 bases from V and 6 bases from J, with 12 bases between. The CDR3 totals 15 residues. CDR1 and CDR2 (germline): GTSNPN, SVGIG (reference sequence). CDR3 in amino acids: CAWSVLAGFNSPLHF. In DNA, the CDR3 is TGTGCCTGGAGTGTTTTAGCAGGATTTAATTCACCCCTCCACTTT.

CDR3 in DNA: TGTGCCAGCAAGCAGAGTTACAATGAGCAGTTCTTC. Amino acid sequence: CASKQSYNEQFF. The chain is built from TRBV6-6 and TRBJ2-1; no clear D gene. This CDR3 comprises 12 residues. The V and J ends lost 7 bases and 4 bases respectively, with 8 bases between them. CDR1 is MNHNY, CDR2 SVGAGI, per germline (reference sequence).

This chain joins TRBV4-1 and TRBJ1-6, with 11 bases that match TRBD1. The CDR3 consists of 15 residues. Germline CDR1 reads MGHRA; CDR2 reads YSYEKL. The ends lost 4 bases at V and 6 bases at J; junction bases unmatched: 2. The CDR3, as DNA: TGCGCCAGCAGCCGGGACAGGGGGTCTAATTCACCCCTCCACTTT. Residues: CASSRDRGSNSPLHF.

The V and J genes are TRBV5-1 and TRBJ2-7, with 11 bases identical to TRBD1. V lost 4 bases to trimming and J lost 7 bases; unmatched junction nucleotides: 7. Germline CDR1 and CDR2: SGHRS and YFSETQ. This CDR3 spans 14 amino acids. CDR3 protein: CASSPGQGAREQYF. The CDR3 DNA is TGCGCCAGCAGCCCAGGACAGGGGGCTCGAGAGCAGTACTTC.

The rearrangement uses TRBV7-8 and TRBJ2-7, with D perhaps matching TRBD1 or TRBD2 (6 bases each). Germline values: CDR1 SGHVS, CDR2 FQNEAQ. The CDR3 totals 14 residues. Between the trimmed V and J ends, which lost 1 base and 4 bases, there was a span of 11 bases. The CDR3, as DNA: TGTGCCAGCAGCTTAGGGGGGGCAAGGTACGAGCAGTACTTC. Its protein product is CASSLGGARYEQYF.

This chain uses TRBV7-6 with TRBJ1-4; TRBD1 might be the D (5 bases). From germline, CDR1 is SGHVS and CDR2 FNYEAQ. With 5 bases removed from V and 2 bases from J, the gap between germline ends came to 18 bases. CDR3 length: 17 amino acids. The CDR3 spells CASSPLGVHGTNEKLFF. As DNA, the CDR3 is TGTGCCAGCAGCCCCCTGGGGGTCCACGGGACTAATGAAAAACTGTTTTTT. The variable domain in full, completed from reference TRBV7-6 and TRBJ1-4, reads GAGVSQSPRYKVTKRGQDVALRCDPISGHVSLYWYRQALGQGPEFLTYFNYEAQQDKSGLPNDRFSAERPEGSISTLTIQRTEQRDSAMYRCASSPLGVHGTNEKLFFGSGTQLSVL.

V and J are TRBV7-9 and TRBJ1-4; possible D gene TRBD1, 6 bases. Germline CDR1 is SEHNR and CDR2 is FQNEAQ (reference sequence). V lost 5 bases, J lost 3 bases, and 13 bases lay in between. CDR3 length equals 15 residues. In nucleotides, the CDR3 is TGTGCCAGCAGCGGAACAGGGTCAGCTAATGAAAAACTGTTTTTT. Translation: CASSGTGSANEKLFF.

The CDR3 DNA reads TGTGCCAGCAGCCAAGTACTAAGGACAACTAATATTAACACCGGGGAGCTGTTTTTT. This codes for CASSQVLRTTNINTGELFF. The chain employs TRBV3-1 and TRBJ2-2, with D possibly TRBD1 on 5 matching bases. The CDR3 totals 19 residues. The germline gives CDR1 LGHDT, CDR2 YNNKEL (reference sequence). Trimming shortened V by 1 base and J by 2 bases, and 20 bases separated the two germline ends.

V and J are TRBV20-1 and TRBJ1-1; unclear D gene. There are 14 residues in the CDR3. CDR1 DFQATT and CDR2 SNEGSKA come from the germline V gene (reference sequence). V dropped 0 bases and J dropped 11 bases, with 19 bases sitting between them. The CDR3 loop reads CSARDRQGGLLAFF. DNA of the CDR3: TGCAGTGCTAGAGATCGTCAAGGAGGGCTGTTGGCTTTCTTT.